This TCR beta chain was documented in a study of CD8+CD57+ T cells in acquired aplastic anemia. Overall study: Mean yield of DNA from sorted CD4+ and CD8+ cells was about 3.2 ug. Study-level points and caveats: Common to patients and controls were twenty-nine CD8+ CDR3 sequences. Patients showed no significant difference from controls in CD8+ Simpson's diversity.

Profiles of TCR beta VDJ and CDR3 were generated from a genomic DNA template. TCRdb redid the calling of the reads with MiXCR, one entry per CDR3 protein. This sample carries 50,000 to 65,000 distinct CDR3 sequences, 55% to 70% of them seen once, and the ten largest clones take about 16%. V lost 3 bases and J lost 0, with 7 bases in between. Per the germline V gene, CDR1 is SGHKS and CDR2 is YYEKEE (reference sequence). This CDR3 has 13 amino acids. Regarding this clonotype: The antigen remains unidentified.

In patients chosen for sequencing, flow cytometry had shown CD8+CD57+ cell expansion. As a group, the patients uniformly had severe acquired aplastic anemia. V gene TRBV5-5 combines with J gene TRBJ2-7; D is undetermined. The clonotype was recovered from a human donor with aplastic anemia. Specimen: sorted CD4+, CD8+, or CD8+CD57+ T cells (not recorded which) from PBMCs. CDR3 loop: CASSSSNSYEQYF. CDR3 sequence (DNA): TGTGCCAGCAGCTCCAGCAACTCCTACGAGCAGTACTTC.